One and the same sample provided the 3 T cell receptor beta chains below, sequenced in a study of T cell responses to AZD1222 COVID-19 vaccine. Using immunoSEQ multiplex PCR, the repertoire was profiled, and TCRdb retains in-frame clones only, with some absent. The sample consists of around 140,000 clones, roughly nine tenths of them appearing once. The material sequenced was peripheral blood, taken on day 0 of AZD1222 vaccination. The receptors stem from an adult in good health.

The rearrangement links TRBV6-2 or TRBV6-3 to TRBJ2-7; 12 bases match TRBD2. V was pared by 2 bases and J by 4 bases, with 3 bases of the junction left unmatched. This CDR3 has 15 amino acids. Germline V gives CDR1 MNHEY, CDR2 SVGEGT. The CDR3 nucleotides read TGTGCCAGCAGTTACCTAGCGGGAGGGCCTTACGAGCAGTACTTC. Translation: CASSYLAGGPYEQYF.

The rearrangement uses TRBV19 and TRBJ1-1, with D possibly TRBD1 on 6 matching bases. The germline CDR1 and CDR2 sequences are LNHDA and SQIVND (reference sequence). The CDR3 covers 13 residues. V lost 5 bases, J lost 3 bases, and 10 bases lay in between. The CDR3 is CASSSHRDTEAFF. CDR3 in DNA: TGTGCCAGTAGTTCCCACAGGGACACTGAAGCTTTCTTT.

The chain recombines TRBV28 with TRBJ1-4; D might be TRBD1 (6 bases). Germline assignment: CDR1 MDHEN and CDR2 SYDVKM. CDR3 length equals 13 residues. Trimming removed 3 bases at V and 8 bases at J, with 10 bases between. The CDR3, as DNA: TGTGCCAGCAGTTTGGACAGAGGGGAAAAACTGTTTTTT. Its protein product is CASSLDRGEKLFF.